One sample yielded the 9 T cell receptor beta chains listed below, sequenced in a study of PD-1 blockade in classical Hodgkin lymphoma. This sample's time point: newly diagnosed, previously untreated cHL patient sample. Repertoires were generated with immunoSEQ multiplex PCR, while TCRdb's copy carries only in-frame clones and drops some. The data contain tens of thousands of clones, approximately 91% of them seen just once; the ten biggest clones take up nearly 5%. Sequenced: peripheral blood mononuclear cells (PBMCs). Receptors were obtained from a human donor with classical Hodgkin lymphoma.

The chain uses TRBV6-1 and TRBJ1-5; TRBD1 agrees at 9 bases. The length of the CDR3 is 15 residues. Germline loops: CDR1 MNHNS, CDR2 SASEGT. Losses at the gene ends were 6 bases for V and 1 base for J; bases not matched to a gene: 4. The CDR3 sequence: CASSWDRASNQPQHF. CDR3 nucleotide sequence: TGTGCCAGCAGCTGGGACAGGGCAAGCAATCAGCCCCAGCATTTT.

The chain uses TRBV6-1 and TRBJ2-7; 7 positions agree with TRBD2. The CDR3 has 16 amino acids. CDR1 and CDR2 (germline): MNHNS, SASEGT. The V gene end was trimmed by 1 base and the J gene end by 3 bases; junction bases not matched to a gene: 9. CDR3 sequence (DNA): TGTGCCAGCAGTGAAGGGGCAAGCGGGACTTTCTACGAGCAGTACTTC. Translated: CASSEGASGTFYEQYF.

This chain connects TRBV11-2 to TRBJ2-5; 14 nucleotides align to TRBD2. V lost 3 bases to trimming and J lost 4 bases; unmatched junction nucleotides: 1. CDR3 length: 15 residues. The V gene's germline CDR1 is SGHAT and CDR2 FQNNGV. As DNA, the CDR3 is TGTGCCAGCAGCTTTGGACTAGCGGGAGGAGAGACCCAGTACTTC. Its protein is CASSFGLAGGETQYF.

In this sample, this clone turned up a few times. The chain joins TRBV19 to TRBJ1-2; tentatively, D is TRBD1 (5 bases). This CDR3 has 13 amino acids. Trimming took 5 bases from V and 1 from J, leaving 8 bases between them. Per the germline V gene, CDR1 is LNHDA and CDR2 is SQIVND (reference sequence). CDR3 sequence (DNA): TGTGCCAGTAGTGGCAGGGATAACTATGGCTACACCTTC. Its protein product is CASSGRDNYGYTF.

This chain connects TRBV5-1 to TRBJ2-3, with 11 bases that match TRBD2. This CDR3 region has 15 residues. Looked up from germline, CDR1 is SGHRS and CDR2 is YFSETQ. V gave up 0 bases and J gave up 7 bases; unmatched junction bases: 4. This CDR3 reads CASSLAASGRNTQYF. The CDR3 region has the DNA TGCGCCAGCAGCTTGGCCGCTAGCGGGAGGAATACGCAGTATTTT.

V and J are TRBV2 and TRBJ1-1; no firm D call. The CDR3 is 14 residues long. Germline V lookup: CDR1 SNHLY, CDR2 FYNNEI. Trimming removed 4 bases from V and 5 bases from J, with 14 bases in between. The CDR3 here is CASSGLYGKTEAFF. As DNA, the CDR3 is TGTGCCAGCAGTGGCCTATATGGTAAGACTGAAGCTTTCTTT.

The chain recombines TRBV9 with TRBJ1-6, with TRBD1 matching 7 bases. The CDR3 totals 15 residues. The trim removed 3 bases at V and 5 bases at J, leaving 5 bases unmatched. Germline V gene data show CDR1 as SGDLS and CDR2 as YYNGEE. CDR3 residues: CASSASGTDNSPLHF. CDR3 sequence (DNA): TGTGCCAGCAGCGCCTCCGGGACAGATAATTCACCCCTCCACTTT.

The V call is TRBV6-5, the J call TRBJ2-2; unclear D gene. The germline V gene has CDR1 MNHEY and CDR2 SVGAGI. The CDR3 runs to 15 residues. Trimming took 2 bases from V and 0 from J, leaving 7 bases between them. The DNA for the CDR3 is TGTGCCAGCAGTTACGAACACCCGAACACCGGGGAGCTGTTTTTT. This gives the protein CASSYEHPNTGELFF.

The chain joins TRBV2 to TRBJ1-4, with 7 bases fitting TRBD1. Germline lookup yields CDR1 SNHLY and CDR2 FYNNEI. With V trimmed by 3 bases and J by 8 bases, 6 bases remained unmatched. This CDR3 has 14 amino acids. In nucleotides, the CDR3 is TGTGCCAGCAGTGACCGGACAGGAGGGGAAAAACTGTTTTTT. Amino acids: CASSDRTGGEKLFF.